A single sample is the source of the 20 T cell receptor beta chains below, sequenced in a study of identical twins (dated by TCRdb to 2016 to 2017). Library method: 5' RACE. The sequencer was an Illumina HiSeq 2000. In TCRdb, the public reads were trimmed at Q25 with fastp and aligned with MiXCR, with productive beta chains retained. Records with the same CDR3 protein are collapsed into one entry carrying the most frequent genes and DNA. A total of roughly 240,000 distinct CDR3 sequences appear in this sample, 7% to 8.5% of them only once. The ten largest clonotypes hold more than 5% of the sample. This sample also appeared in a second study, on yellow fever vaccine responses in identical twins.

The sample comprised CD8+ T cells sorted from blood. The receptors here all came from a woman younger than 30 in good health.

The table lists this clonotype with a few counts. This chain links TRBV7-6 with TRBJ2-1; D call uncertain. The germline V gene has CDR1 SGHVS and CDR2 FNYEAQ. The CDR3 has 16 residues. V lost 4 bases and J lost 4, with 17 bases in between. CDR3 bases: TGTGCCAGCAGCTCACTTGTACGTGGGAATTACAATGAGCAGTTCTTC. The encoded protein is CASSSLVRGNYNEQFF.

The V call is TRBV27, the J call TRBJ2-3, with a tentative D call TRBD1 (5 bases). The germline V and J ends were trimmed by 6 bases and 2 bases, with 12 bases remaining between them. Germline V gene lookup returns CDR1 MNHEY and CDR2 SMNVEV (reference sequence). The CDR3 totals 14 residues. CDR3 protein: CASSYQGITDTQYF. DNA for the CDR3: TGTGCCAGCAGCTATCAGGGAATCACAGATACGCAGTATTTT.

This clonotype was picked up many times. CDR3 sequence (DNA): TGTGCTAGTGGTTTGGATAGGACAGGAACAGATACGCAGTATTTT. As protein: CASGLDRTGTDTQYF. The genes are TRBV12-5 and TRBJ2-3; 7 nucleotides match TRBD1. CDR1 and CDR2 (germline): LGHNT, FRNRAP. Losses at the gene ends were 1 base for V and 3 bases for J; bases not matched to a gene: 4. The CDR3 extends over 15 amino acids.

This clonotype was seen a few times. V and J are TRBV12-3 or TRBV12-4 and TRBJ2-3; no reliable D call. The CDR3 has 12 residues. V was clipped by 6 bases and J by 3 bases, with 7 bases between them. CDR3 sequence reads: CASSGWTDTQYF. As DNA, the CDR3 is TGTGCCAGCAGCGGGTGGACAGATACGCAGTATTTT.

There are many counts of this clonotype. This chain links TRBV5-1 with TRBJ2-1, with 9 bases aligning to TRBD2. This CDR3 has 16 amino acids. Germline V gene data show CDR1 as SGHRS and CDR2 as YFSETQ. V trimming: 0 bases; J trimming: 1 base; junction bases outside the gene matches: 2. CDR3 residues: CASSLGLADSYNEQFF. Written as DNA, the CDR3 is TGCGCCAGCAGCTTGGGACTAGCGGATTCCTACAATGAGCAGTTCTTC.

The table lists this clonotype with a few counts. The chain has TRBV6-6 and TRBJ1-1; D is ambiguous. Germline loops: CDR1 MNHNY, CDR2 SVGAGI (reference sequence). This CDR3 has 12 amino acids. V was trimmed by 8 bases and J by 1 base, leaving 8 bases between them. The CDR3 DNA sequence: TGTGCCAGCGGCAGCCCGAACACTGAAGCTTTCTTT. Translating it yields CASGSPNTEAFF.

The chain employs TRBV20-1 and TRBJ2-5; tentative D call: TRBD2 (5 bases). The CDR3 has 14 residues. In germline, CDR1 is DFQATT, CDR2 SNEGSKA (reference sequence). Trimming took 6 bases from V and 4 from J, leaving 18 bases between them. CDR3 protein: CSAPQRRGGETQYF. CDR3 DNA sequence: TGCAGTGCACCTCAGAGGAGAGGAGGAGAGACCCAGTACTTC.

V and J are TRBV15 and TRBJ2-3; 10 bases agree with TRBD2. The germline CDR1 and CDR2 sequences are LNHNV and YYDKDF (reference sequence). Trimming removed 5 bases from V and 2 bases from J; junction bases left unmatched: 7. CDR3 length equals 16 residues. The CDR3 reads CATSSRLAGPTDTQYF. In nucleotides, the CDR3 is TGTGCCACCAGCTCCCGACTAGCGGGTCCCACAGATACGCAGTATTTT.

The chain recombines TRBV7-9 with TRBJ2-1, with TRBD2 identical over 11 bases. V shed 2 bases and J 5 bases; nucleotides not matched to a gene: 5. Germline loops: CDR1 SEHNR, CDR2 FQNEAQ (reference sequence). CDR3 length: 16 amino acids. The CDR3 coding sequence is TGTGCCAGCAGCTTACTTAGACTAGCGGGACACAATGAGCAGTTCTTC. Translation gives CASSLLRLAGHNEQFF.

This clonotype showed up just a few times. This chain connects TRBV28 to TRBJ1-5, with 10 bases that match TRBD1. Trimming removed 6 bases from V and 6 bases from J; junction bases left unmatched: 8. Germline-derived CDR1 and CDR2 are MDHEN and SYDVKM. CDR3 length: 15 amino acids. The CDR3 region is CASSIGTGEAQPQHF. CDR3 sequence (DNA): TGTGCCAGCAGCATCGGGACAGGGGAGGCTCAGCCCCAGCATTTT. The variable domain in full, completed from reference TRBV28 and TRBJ1-5, reads DVKVTQSSRYLVKRTGEKVFLECVQDMDHENMFWYRQDPGLGLRLIYFSYDVKMKEKGDIPEGYSVSREKKERFSLILESASTNQTSMYLCASSIGTGEAQPQHFGDGTRLSIL.

The sample holds many counts of this clonotype. V gene TRBV15 combines with J gene TRBJ2-3; either TRBD1 or TRBD2 may fit D (5 bases each). The CDR3 covers 18 residues. V dropped 0 bases and J dropped 2 bases, with 18 bases sitting between them. Germline CDR1 reads LNHNV; CDR2 reads YYDKDF (reference sequence). The CDR3 DNA reads as TGTGCCACCAGCAGAGACCCCACCTCGAGGGGCATCACAGATACGCAGTATTTT. Its translation is CATSRDPTSRGITDTQYF.

Ten or more counts support this clonotype. This chain uses TRBV29-1 with TRBJ2-1, with 7 bases that match TRBD2. Germline V CDR1 and CDR2: SQVTM, ANQGSEA. Trimming took 3 bases from V and 3 from J; bases not matched to a gene: 8. CDR3 length equals 15 residues. The CDR3 here is CSVDLRGGFYNEQFF. CDR3 nucleotides: TGCAGCGTTGATTTGCGGGGAGGGTTCTACAATGAGCAGTTCTTC.

The genes are TRBV14 and TRBJ1-2, with a weak D call TRBD1 (5 bases). The CDR3 loop spans 17 amino acids. Germline CDR1 reads SGHDN; CDR2 reads FVKESK. Deletions cut 5 bases from V and 3 bases from J, with 22 bases between. For the CDR3, the DNA is TGTGCCAGCAGCTCCCGGGACGGGCTTTTCAGGGACTATGGCTACACCTTC. Protein product: CASSSRDGLFRDYGYTF.

This clonotype showed up many times. CDR3 amino acids: CASSLDYRQETQYF. For the CDR3, the DNA is TGTGCCAGCAGCCTTGACTACCGCCAAGAGACCCAGTACTTC. The chain uses TRBV7-9 and TRBJ2-5; perhaps TRBD2 as D (5 bases). V was shortened by 5 bases and J by 1 base, with 11 bases between the two germline ends. This CDR3 contains 14 residues. Germline V gives CDR1 SEHNR, CDR2 FQNEAQ (reference sequence). The full variable domain, its missing parts supplied by reference TRBV7-9 and TRBJ2-5, is DTGVSQNPRHKITKRGQNVTFRCDPISEHNRLYWYRQTLGQGPEFLTYFQNEAQLEKSRLLSDRFSAERPKGSFSTLEIQRTEQGDSAMYLCASSLDYRQETQYFGPGTRLLVL.

Many counts were recorded for this clonotype. The V call is TRBV12-3 or TRBV12-4, the J call TRBJ2-1; tentative D call: TRBD2 (6 bases). Trimming stripped 5 bases from V and 8 bases from J, with 13 bases between. CDR3 length equals 13 residues. CDR3 sequence (DNA): TGTGCCAGCAGTCTGGCTAGCGCCGATGAGCAGTTCTTC. Amino acid sequence: CASSLASADEQFF.

This clonotype has ten or more counts. J is TRBJ2-1 and V is TRBV14, with 8 bases lining up with TRBD2. The length of the CDR3 is 16 residues. V shed 3 bases, J shed 0 bases, and the junction held 4 bases outside the gene matches. The germline V gene encodes CDR1 SGHDN and CDR2 FVKESK. This chain's CDR3 is CASSHYTSGSYNEQFF. CDR3 nucleotide sequence: TGTGCCAGCAGCCATTATACTAGCGGCTCCTACAATGAGCAGTTCTTC.

This clonotype was detected many times. V and J are TRBV6-1 and TRBJ2-2, with D perhaps being TRBD1 or TRBD2 (5 bases each). Trimming took 10 bases from V and 0 from J, leaving 12 bases between them. Germline V gene lookup returns CDR1 MNHNS and CDR2 SASEGT. The CDR3 covers 14 residues. CDR3 DNA: TGTGCCAATTTGGGACGGCCGAACACCGGGGAGCTGTTTTTT. Its protein is CANLGRPNTGELFF.

This clonotype came up many times. This chain joins TRBV7-9 and TRBJ2-7; D is possibly TRBD2 (6 bases). The CDR3 consists of 13 residues. V was trimmed by 8 bases and J by 0 bases, leaving 11 bases between them. In germline, CDR1 is SEHNR, CDR2 FQNEAQ (reference sequence). The CDR3 coding sequence is TGTGCCAGCGGCGCGGGAATCTCCTACGAGCAGTACTTC. Its translation: CASGAGISYEQYF.

Many counts were recorded for this clonotype. The chain has TRBV5-1 and TRBJ2-3; the D gene is possibly TRBD2 (5 bases). Germline-derived CDR1 and CDR2 are SGHRS and YFSETQ. The CDR3 loop spans 15 amino acids. Trimming took 5 bases from V and 2 from J, leaving 15 bases between them. The CDR3 bases are TGCGCCAGCAGGAAACAGTGGGAGTCCACAGATACGCAGTATTTT. Translating gives CASRKQWESTDTQYF.

The chain couples TRBV7-9 to TRBJ1-2; 7 bases agree with TRBD1. V was pared by 1 base and J by 6 bases, with 5 bases of the junction left unmatched. CDR1 is SEHNR and CDR2 is FQNEAQ in the germline V gene (reference sequence). The CDR3 covers 14 residues. The CDR3 nucleotides read TGTGCCAGCAGCTTAGGGGCAGGGGGAGATGGCTACACCTTC. It encodes CASSLGAGGDGYTF.